The source of this TCR beta chain is a study of blood T cell repertoires in COVID-19. Per the germline V gene, CDR1 is MGHDK and CDR2 is SYGVNS. With 6 bases removed from V and 3 bases from J, the gap between germline ends came to 17 bases. There are 15 residues in the CDR3. The method was immunoSEQ multiplex PCR; TCRdb's version includes in-frame clones alone and lacks a portion of them. The sample has about 21,000 clones; more than 85% are singletons. This clone was recorded only once. The rearrangement links TRBV25-1 to TRBJ1-1; no clear D gene. The sample consisted of peripheral blood. The receptor was derived from a man aged 65 to 85 with active COVID-19. The CDR3 loop reads CASSDPRAGDTEAFF. The CDR3, as DNA: TGTGCCAGCAGCGATCCCCGGGCCGGGGACACTGAAGCTTTCTTT.